Detailed here is one T cell receptor beta chain. This clonotype was detected only a few times. It has no known antigen specificity. No qualities accompany the bases; no much larger clone lies one base away. Library method: multiplex PCR. Sequenced on an Illumina HiSeq 4000. CDR3 regions were amplified by Arm-PCR with iRepertoire HTBI primers to construct TCR beta libraries. Gel purification was performed on PCR products prior to sequencing. The original methods were these. Gene usage analysis of CDR3 amino acid clonotypes used the 55 to 65 TRBV and 12 to 15 TRBJ segments found across samples. COPE and FqMerger were used to merge the filtered high-quality paired reads into contigs. BLAST was used to align contigs to IMGT TRBV, TRBD and TRBJ reference genes, and CDR3 was defined according to IMGT. Any clonotype with a frequency above 0.1% was classified as a highly expanded clone. Shannon entropy served as the measure of repertoire diversity, while the Gini coefficient captured V-J evenness. A clonotype found in more than one individual was treated as public. TCRdb handled the public reads itself, with Q25 trimming in fastp and clone calling in MiXCR, and kept productive beta chains. Entries that share a CDR3 protein sequence are merged under the most common genes and DNA. The V and J calls shown here were made by TCRdb, not taken from the authors' results. The sample table contains 600,000 to 800,000 distinct CDR3 sequences; only one count was recorded for around 30% of them. The ten largest clonotypes hold under 55% of the sample.

The CDR3 runs 13 residues from the cysteine to the phenylalanine. The only DNA kept is the CDR3, 39 bases in frame from the first base. The junction shows trimming of 6 bases on V and 3 bases on J, plus 10 bases between the germline ends. The germline V gene (reference sequence) gives CDR1 as MNHEY and CDR2 as SMNVEV. The record originates from a study of regulatory T cells in long-lasting Graves disease (dated by TCRdb to about 2021). About the full investigation: Persistent Graves' disease was defined as persistently positive TSH receptor autoantibodies together with antithyroid drug treatment for over 5 years. The study was registered as a clinical trial and conducted in China. Peripheral blood TCR sequencing and RNA sequencing compared persistent Graves' disease patients with newly diagnosed Graves' disease patients. Antithyroid drugs had been taken for approximately 10 years on average by persistent Graves' disease patients in the clinical cohort. TCR sequencing covered around 13 persistent and approximately 20 newly diagnosed Graves' disease patients, about 35 samples in total. General conclusions and limits of the study: Persistent patients shared more public clonotypes among themselves (2,741) than newly diagnosed patients did (approximately 970). Persistent disease showed preferential use of TRBV28, TRBJ1-2 and TRBJ2-5, whereas newly diagnosed disease favored TRBV20-1 and TRBJ2-1. Persistent Graves' disease patients showed lower TCR Shannon entropy and fewer highly expanded clones than newly diagnosed patients, suggesting clonal expansion. As a limitation, the authors acknowledged that the small sample size may reduce accuracy. The study examined only peripheral blood because the primary lesion, thyroid tissue, could not be accessed. Sequencing and analysis were restricted to the TCR beta chain.

This sample's time point label indicates: persistent/refractory GD, antithyroid drugs over 5 years with positive TRAb. For both TCR sequencing and RNA sequencing, RNA was extracted from PBMCs using TRIzol. The diagnosis of Graves' disease was made according to American Thyroid Association guidelines. Recruitment of patients was carried out at an endocrinology department in Xi'an, China. From each patient, around 9 milliliters of peripheral blood was collected into an EDTA anticoagulant tube. Ficoll Paque Plus density gradient separation was used to isolate PBMCs, and no further T cell sorting was done. An Agilent 2100 Bioanalyzer and agarose gel were used to check RNA quality, and a NanoDrop 2000 was used to measure RNA concentration.

The source is a female donor with Graves disease. The starting material was peripheral blood mononuclear cells (PBMCs), obtained when the disease was refractory, from a patient treated with antithyroid drugs. The chain employs TRBV27 and TRBJ2-3; TRBD2 is a weak D gene call, 5 bases matching. The CDR3 reads as follows: CASSPRETDTQYF. In nucleotides, the sequence is TGTGCCAGCAGCCCGAGGGAAACAGATACGCAGTATTTT.